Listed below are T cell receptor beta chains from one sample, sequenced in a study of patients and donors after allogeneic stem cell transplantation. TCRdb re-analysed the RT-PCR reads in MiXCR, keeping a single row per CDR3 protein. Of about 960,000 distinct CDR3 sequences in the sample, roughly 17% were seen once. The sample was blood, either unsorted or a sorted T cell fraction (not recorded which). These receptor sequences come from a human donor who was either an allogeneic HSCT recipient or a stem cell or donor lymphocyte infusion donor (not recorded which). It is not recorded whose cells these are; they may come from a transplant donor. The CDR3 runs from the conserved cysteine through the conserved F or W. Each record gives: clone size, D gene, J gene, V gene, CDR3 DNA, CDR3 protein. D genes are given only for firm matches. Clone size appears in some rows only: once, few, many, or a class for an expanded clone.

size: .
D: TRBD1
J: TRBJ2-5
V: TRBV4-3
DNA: TGCGCCAGCAGCCAAGAAACAGGGGCACAAGAGACCCAGTACTTC
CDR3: CASSQETGAQETQYF

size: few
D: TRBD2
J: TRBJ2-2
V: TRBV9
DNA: TGTGCCAGCAGCGTAGTCCCCAACTCGGGAACTAGCGTTACCGGGGAGCTGTTTTTT
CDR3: CASSVVPNSGTSVTGELFF

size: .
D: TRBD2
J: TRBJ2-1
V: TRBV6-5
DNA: TGTGCCAGCAGTTACGAGCGGGAGGGCCGAAATGAGCAGTTCTTC
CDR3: CASSYEREGRNEQFF

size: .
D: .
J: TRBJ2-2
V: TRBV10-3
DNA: TGTGCCATCAGGTGCGACACCGGGGAGCTGTTTTTT
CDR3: CAIRCDTGELFF

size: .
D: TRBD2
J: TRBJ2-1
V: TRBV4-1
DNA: TGCGCCAGCAGCCAACCACTGGGACTAGTGAACGTTCGGTTCTTC
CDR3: CASSQPLGLVNVRFF

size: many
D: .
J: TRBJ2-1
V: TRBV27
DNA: TGTGCCAGCAGTTTTGGGACAAATGAGCAGTTCTTC
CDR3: CASSFGTNEQFF

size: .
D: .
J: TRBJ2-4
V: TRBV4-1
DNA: TGCGCCAGCAGCCAAGATGGACTAGCCAAAAACATTCAGTACTTC
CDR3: CASSQDGLAKNIQYF

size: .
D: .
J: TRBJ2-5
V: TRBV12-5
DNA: TGTGCTAGTGCCCATTTCCAAGAGACCCAGTACTTC
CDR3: CASAHFQETQYF

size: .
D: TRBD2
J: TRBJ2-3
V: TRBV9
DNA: TGTGCCAGCAGCGGGAGGATTAGCGGGAGCGGCCCAGGGACAGATACGCAGTATTTT
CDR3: CASSGRISGSGPGTDTQYF

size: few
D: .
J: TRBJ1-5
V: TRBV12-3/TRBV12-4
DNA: TGTGCCAGCAGTCAGGGCAGGGTCGGGCAGCCCCAGCATTTT
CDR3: CASSQGRVGQPQHF

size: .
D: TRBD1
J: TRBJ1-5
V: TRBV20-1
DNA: TGCAGTGCAACAGGACAGGGGAGCAATCAGCCCCAGCATTTT
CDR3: CSATGQGSNQPQHF

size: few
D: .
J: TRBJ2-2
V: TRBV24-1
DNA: TGTGCCACCAGTGATTTCAGGGGGGCGGCATTCAACACCGGGGAGCTGTTTTTT
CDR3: CATSDFRGAAFNTGELFF

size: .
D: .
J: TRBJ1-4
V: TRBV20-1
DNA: TGCAGTGCTAGAGACCGTTTTGAAAAACTGTTTTTT
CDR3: CSARDRFEKLFF

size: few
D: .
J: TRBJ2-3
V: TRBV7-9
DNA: TGTGCCAGCAGCTTAGGGGCTAGTGTTTGGGATACGCAGTATTTT
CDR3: CASSLGASVWDTQYF

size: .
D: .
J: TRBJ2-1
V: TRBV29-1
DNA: TGCAGCGTTGAAGATGGTCGGACGGGCAATGAGCAGTTCTTC
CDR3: CSVEDGRTGNEQFF

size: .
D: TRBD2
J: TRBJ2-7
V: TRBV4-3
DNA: TGCGCCAGCAGCCAAGTGATAGCGGGGTTTTCCTCCTACGAGCAGTACTTC
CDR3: CASSQVIAGFSSYEQYF

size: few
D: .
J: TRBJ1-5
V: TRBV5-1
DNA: TGCGCCAGCACCTTACCCTTAGGACAGATTAGCAATCAGCCCCAGCATTTT
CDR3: CASTLPLGQISNQPQHF

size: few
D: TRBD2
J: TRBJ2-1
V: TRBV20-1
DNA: TGCAGTGCTAGGGTACTAGCGGGGGGTTACAATGAGCAGTTCTTC
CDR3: CSARVLAGGYNEQFF

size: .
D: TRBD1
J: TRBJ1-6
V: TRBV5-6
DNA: TGTGCCAGCAGGTCGGGACAGGGTTATTCACCCCTCCACTTT
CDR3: CASRSGQGYSPLHF

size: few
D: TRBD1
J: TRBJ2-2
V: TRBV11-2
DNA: TGTGCCAGCAGCTTAGAATTAGTACAGGGGGGCCGGACCGGGGAGCTGTTTTTT
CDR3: CASSLELVQGGRTGELFF

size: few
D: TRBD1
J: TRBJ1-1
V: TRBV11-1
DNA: TGTGCCAGCAGCTCGGGCCCGGGACAGGGGGCTATAAGGACTGAAGCTTTCTTT
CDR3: CASSSGPGQGAIRTEAFF

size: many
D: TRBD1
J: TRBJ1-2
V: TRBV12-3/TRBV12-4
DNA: TGTGCCAGCAGTTTCAGGGGGTCCGATGGCTACACCTTC
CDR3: CASSFRGSDGYTF

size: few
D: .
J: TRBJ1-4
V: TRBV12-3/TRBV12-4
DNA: TGTGCCAGCAGTCCCCTAGGGGCTAATGAAAAACTGTTTTTT
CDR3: CASSPLGANEKLFF

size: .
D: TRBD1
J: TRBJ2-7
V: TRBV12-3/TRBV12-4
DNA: TGTGCCAGCATCTCCGGGACAGGGGGTTCCTACGAGCAGTACTTC
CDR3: CASISGTGGSYEQYF

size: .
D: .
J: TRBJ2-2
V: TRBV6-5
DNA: TGTGCCAGCAGTTACGAAGCACTGAACACCGGGGAGCTGTTTTTT
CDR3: CASSYEALNTGELFF

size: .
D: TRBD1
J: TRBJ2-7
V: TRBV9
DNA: TGTGCCAGCAGCGCAGACAGGGGGCATCTCGAGCAGTACTTC
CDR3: CASSADRGHLEQYF

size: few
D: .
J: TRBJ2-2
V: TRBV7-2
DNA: TGTGCCAGCAGCTTAATGAGTAGTGGCACCGGGGAGCTGTTTTTT
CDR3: CASSLMSSGTGELFF

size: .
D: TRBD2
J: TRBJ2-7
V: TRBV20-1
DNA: TGCAGTGCTAGAGATCCCACTAGCGGGCACTACGAGCAGTACTTC
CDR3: CSARDPTSGHYEQYF

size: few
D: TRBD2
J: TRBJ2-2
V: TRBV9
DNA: TGTGCCAGCAGCGTAGGTGGGACTAGATCCGGGGAGCTGTTTTTT
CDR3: CASSVGGTRSGELFF

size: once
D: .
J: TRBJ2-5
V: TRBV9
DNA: TGTGCCAGCAGTCCCTACAGGGATCCGTGGGAGACCCAGTACTTC
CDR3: CASSPYRDPWETQYF

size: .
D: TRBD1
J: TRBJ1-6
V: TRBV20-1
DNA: TGCAGTGCTTCCCGGGACAGGGGAAATTCACCCCTCCACTTT
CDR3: CSASRDRGNSPLHF

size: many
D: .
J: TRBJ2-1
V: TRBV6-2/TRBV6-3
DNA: TGTGCCAGCAGTCGCACCCCCTACAATGAGCAGTTCTTC
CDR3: CASSRTPYNEQFF

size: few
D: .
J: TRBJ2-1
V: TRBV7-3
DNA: TGTGCCAGCGGCGAAAGGGGTCCTTGGGGCAATGAGCAGTTCTTC
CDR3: CASGERGPWGNEQFF

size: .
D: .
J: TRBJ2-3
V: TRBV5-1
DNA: TGCGCCAGCAGCAGTACCACTAGCCCAGATACGCAGTATTTT
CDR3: CASSSTTSPDTQYF

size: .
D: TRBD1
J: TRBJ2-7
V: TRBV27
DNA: TGTGCCAGCAGTTTACTAGGGACAGGGGACCCCTACGAGCAGTACTTC
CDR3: CASSLLGTGDPYEQYF

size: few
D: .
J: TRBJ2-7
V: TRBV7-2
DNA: TGTGCCAGCAGCGGTACCGGGGCCCTCAACTACGAGCAGTACTTC
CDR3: CASSGTGALNYEQYF

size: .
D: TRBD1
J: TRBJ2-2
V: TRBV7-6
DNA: TGTGCCAGCAGCTTATTCTTGGGACAGGAAGCCGGGGAGCTGTTTTTT
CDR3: CASSLFLGQEAGELFF

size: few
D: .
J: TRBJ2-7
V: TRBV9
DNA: TGTGCCAGCAGCGTCCGGCCCGACTACGAGCAGTACTTC
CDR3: CASSVRPDYEQYF

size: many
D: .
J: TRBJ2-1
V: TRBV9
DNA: TGTGCCAGCAGCGGGGCGGGGTACAATGAGCAGTTCTTC
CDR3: CASSGAGYNEQFF

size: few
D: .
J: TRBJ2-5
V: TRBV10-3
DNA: TGTGCCATCAGTGCCAACAGGGAACACCAAGAGACCCAGTACTTC
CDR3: CAISANREHQETQYF

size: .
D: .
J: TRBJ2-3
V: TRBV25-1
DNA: TGTGCCAGGTCAGGACTCCATTTGAATACGCAGTATTTT
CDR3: CARSGLHLNTQYF

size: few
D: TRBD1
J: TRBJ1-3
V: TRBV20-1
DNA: TGCAGTGCTAGAGAGTTAGGGACAGCCACCATATATTTT
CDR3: CSARELGTATIYF

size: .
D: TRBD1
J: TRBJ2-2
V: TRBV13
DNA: TGTGCCAGCAGCAGCCTAGAAACGACAGGGGCCACCGGGGAGCTGTTTTTT
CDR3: CASSSLETTGATGELFF

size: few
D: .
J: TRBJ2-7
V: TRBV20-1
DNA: TGCAGTGCTAGAGTTAATGGGCTTTACGAGCAGTACTTC
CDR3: CSARVNGLYEQYF

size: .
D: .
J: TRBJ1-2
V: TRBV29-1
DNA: TGCAGCGTTGGATATAGGGGTCCCACTAACTATGGCTACACCTTC
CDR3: CSVGYRGPTNYGYTF

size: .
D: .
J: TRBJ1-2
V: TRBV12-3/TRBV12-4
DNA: TGTGCCAGCAGTTTTGTATCCAGCCCCCTTAACTATGGCTACACCTTC
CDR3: CASSFVSSPLNYGYTF

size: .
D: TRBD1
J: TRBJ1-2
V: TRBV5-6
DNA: TGTGCCAGCAGCCCGAGACAGGGCGTTAACTATGGCTACACCTTC
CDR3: CASSPRQGVNYGYTF

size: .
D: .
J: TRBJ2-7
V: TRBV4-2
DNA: TGTGCCAGCAGCCATTTAGGGCTGTGGGCGAACCTCTCCTACGAGCAGTACTTC
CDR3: CASSHLGLWANLSYEQYF

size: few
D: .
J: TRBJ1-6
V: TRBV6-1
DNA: TGTGCCAGCACTAGGGTCAGCAATTCACCCCTCCACTTT
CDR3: CASTRVSNSPLHF

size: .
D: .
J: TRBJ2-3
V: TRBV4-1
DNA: TGCGCCAGCAGCCAAGACCGGACAACAGATACGCAGTATTTT
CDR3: CASSQDRTTDTQYF

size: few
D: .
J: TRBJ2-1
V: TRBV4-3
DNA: TGCGCCAGCAGCCAGGACCCTTTTAATGAGCAGTTCTTC
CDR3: CASSQDPFNEQFF

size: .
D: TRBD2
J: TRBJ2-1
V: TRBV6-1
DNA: TGTGCCAGCAGTCCCCGTGGTAGCGGGGCCCGTAGATCCTACAATGAGCAGTTCTTC
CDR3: CASSPRGSGARRSYNEQFF

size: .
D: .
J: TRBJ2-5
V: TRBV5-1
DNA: TGCGCCAGCAGCTTAACAGGGATTGGGGAGACCCAGTACTTC
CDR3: CASSLTGIGETQYF

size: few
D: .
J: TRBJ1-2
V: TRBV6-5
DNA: TGTGCCAGCAGTTACTTACGGCGAGGGCAGTCAATGTATGGCTACACCTTC
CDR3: CASSYLRRGQSMYGYTF

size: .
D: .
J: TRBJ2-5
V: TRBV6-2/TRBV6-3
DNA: TGTGCCAGCAGCTCCACAGGGACCCGGACCCAGTACTTC
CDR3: CASSSTGTRTQYF

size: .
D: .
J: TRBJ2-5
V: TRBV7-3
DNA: TGTGCCAGCAGCGCAAGCGCGGGGGCCTGGGAGACCCAGTACTTC
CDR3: CASSASAGAWETQYF

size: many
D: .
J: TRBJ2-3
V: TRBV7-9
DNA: TGTGCCAGCAGCTTAGGACCTAACACAGATACGCAGTATTTT
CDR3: CASSLGPNTDTQYF

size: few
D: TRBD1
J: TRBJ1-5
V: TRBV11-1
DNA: TGTGCCAGCAGCTTAGTAGGCGGGGGCGGACAGGGGAGCAATCAGCCCCAGCATTTT
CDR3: CASSLVGGGGQGSNQPQHF

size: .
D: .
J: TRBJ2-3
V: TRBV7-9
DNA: TGTGCCGGCGGGACCGATCTCCTTGATACGCAGTATTTT
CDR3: CAGGTDLLDTQYF